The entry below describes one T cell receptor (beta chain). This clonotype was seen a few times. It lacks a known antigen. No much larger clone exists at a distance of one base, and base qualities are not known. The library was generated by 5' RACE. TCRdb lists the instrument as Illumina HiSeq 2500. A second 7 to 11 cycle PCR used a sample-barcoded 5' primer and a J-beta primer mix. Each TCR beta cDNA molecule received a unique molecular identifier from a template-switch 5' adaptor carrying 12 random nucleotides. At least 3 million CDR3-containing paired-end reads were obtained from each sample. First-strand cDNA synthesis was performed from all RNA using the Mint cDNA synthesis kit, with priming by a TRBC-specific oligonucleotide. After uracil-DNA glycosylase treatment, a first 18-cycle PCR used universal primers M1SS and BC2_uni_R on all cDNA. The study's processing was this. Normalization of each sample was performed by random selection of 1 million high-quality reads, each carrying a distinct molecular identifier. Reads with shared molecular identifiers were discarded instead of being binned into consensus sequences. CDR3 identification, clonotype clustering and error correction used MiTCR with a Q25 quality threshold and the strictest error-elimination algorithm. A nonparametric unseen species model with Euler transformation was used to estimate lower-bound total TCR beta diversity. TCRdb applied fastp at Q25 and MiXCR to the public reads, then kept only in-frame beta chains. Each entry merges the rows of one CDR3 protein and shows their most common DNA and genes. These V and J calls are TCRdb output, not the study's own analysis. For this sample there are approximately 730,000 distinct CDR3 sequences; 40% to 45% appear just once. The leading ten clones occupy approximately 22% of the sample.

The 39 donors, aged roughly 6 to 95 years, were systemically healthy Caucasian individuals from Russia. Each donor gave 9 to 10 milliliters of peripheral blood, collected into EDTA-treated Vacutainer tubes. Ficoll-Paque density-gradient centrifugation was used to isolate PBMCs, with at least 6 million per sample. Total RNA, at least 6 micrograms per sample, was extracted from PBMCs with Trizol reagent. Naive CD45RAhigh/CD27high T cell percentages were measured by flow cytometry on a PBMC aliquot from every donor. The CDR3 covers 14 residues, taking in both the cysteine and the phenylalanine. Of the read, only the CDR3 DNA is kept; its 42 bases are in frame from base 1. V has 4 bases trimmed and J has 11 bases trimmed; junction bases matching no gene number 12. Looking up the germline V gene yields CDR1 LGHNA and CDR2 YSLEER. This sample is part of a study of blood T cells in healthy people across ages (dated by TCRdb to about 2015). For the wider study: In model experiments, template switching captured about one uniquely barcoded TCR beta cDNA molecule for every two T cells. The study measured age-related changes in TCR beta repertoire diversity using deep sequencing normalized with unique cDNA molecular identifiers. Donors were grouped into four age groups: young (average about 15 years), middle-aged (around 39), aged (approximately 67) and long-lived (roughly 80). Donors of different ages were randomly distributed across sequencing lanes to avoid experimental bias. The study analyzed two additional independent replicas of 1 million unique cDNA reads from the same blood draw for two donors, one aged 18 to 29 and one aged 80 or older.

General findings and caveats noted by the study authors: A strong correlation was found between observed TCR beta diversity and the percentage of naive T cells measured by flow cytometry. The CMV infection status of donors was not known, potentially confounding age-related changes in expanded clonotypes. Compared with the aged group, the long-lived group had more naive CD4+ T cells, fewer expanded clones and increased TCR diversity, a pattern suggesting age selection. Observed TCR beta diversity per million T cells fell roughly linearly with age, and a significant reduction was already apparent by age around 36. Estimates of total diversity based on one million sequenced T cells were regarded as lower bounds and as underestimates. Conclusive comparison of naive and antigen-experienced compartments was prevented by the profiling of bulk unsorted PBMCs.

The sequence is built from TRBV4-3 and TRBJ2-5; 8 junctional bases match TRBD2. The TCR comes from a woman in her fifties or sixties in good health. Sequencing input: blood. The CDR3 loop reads CASSLAGPVNEQYF. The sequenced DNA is TGCGCCAGCAGCCTAGCGGGACCGGTCAATGAGCAGTACTTC.